This is a list of T cell receptor beta chains from one sample in a study of shared clonotypes between healthy human individuals. Produced via immunoSEQ multiplex PCR; TCRdb's table is partial and in-frame only. Among hundreds of thousands of clones listed, about four fifths were seen once. The sample taken for sequencing was PBMCs. All receptors come from a woman aged 40-49 years in good health. Some clones in this sample may be carry-over from other donors' samples. CDR3s include the opening cysteine and the closing phenylalanine or tryptophan. The D gene is left open where the match is weak. Clone size is given for some rows only: seen once, a few or many times, or a class if the clone is expanded.

V	D	J	size	DNA	CDR3
TRBV6-6	NA	TRBJ2-7	NA	TGTGCCAGCAGAGACACGAGTCTCTACGAGCAGTACTTC	CASRDTSLYEQYF
TRBV5-4	NA	TRBJ2-5	NA	TGTGCCAGCAGCCACCGGGACAAAGAGACCCAGTACTTC	CASSHRDKETQYF
TRBV7-2	NA	TRBJ1-1	NA	TGTGCCAGCAGCTTGGGGGTATTCACTGAAGCTTTCTTT	CASSLGVFTEAFF
TRBV30	NA	TRBJ2-5	NA	TGTGCCTGGAGTACCCGCGGTGGGCCCCAGGGTGAGCAGTACTTC	CAWSTRGGPQGEQYF
TRBV28	NA	TRBJ2-7	NA	TGTGCCAGTCGGGGGGGACAGGGAGGCGAGCAGTACTTC	CASRGGQGGEQYF
TRBV28	TRBD1	TRBJ2-7	once	TGTGCCAGCAGTTTAATGACAGGGAAGGGCGACGAGCAGTACTTC	CASSLMTGKGDEQYF
TRBV4-1	NA	TRBJ2-5	few	TGCGCCAGCAGCCAAGAACGGGGGAGAGTCGAGACCCAGTACTTC	CASSQERGRVETQYF
TRBV10-1	TRBD1	TRBJ2-7	NA	TGCGCCAGCAGTGAGGATCGCAGGGGGCGCGGAGAGCAGTACTTC	CASSEDRRGRGEQYF
TRBV4-1	NA	TRBJ2-3	NA	TGCGCCATCGGGGAACTAGGGGAAGCAGATACGCAGTATTTT	CAIGELGEADTQYF
TRBV30	TRBD2	TRBJ2-7	NA	TGTGCCTGGAGTTGGACTAGCGGGGCCTACGAGCAGTACTTC	CAWSWTSGAYEQYF
TRBV5-1	TRBD2	TRBJ2-1	once	TGCGCCAGCAGCTTAGGACTAGCGGGAGTAAATGAGCAGTTCTTC	CASSLGLAGVNEQFF
TRBV10-3	NA	TRBJ2-7	NA	TGTGCCATCAGTGAGTCCCCGGGCTCCTACGAGCAGTACTTC	CAISESPGSYEQYF
TRBV27	NA	TRBJ1-1	NA	TGTGCCCGTCAGGGAGGCCCTGAAGCTTTCTTT	CARQGGPEAFF
TRBV7-9	NA	TRBJ2-7	few	TGTGCCAGCAGCCCCTCCCGGCAGAGCTCCTACGAGCAGTACTTC	CASSPSRQSSYEQYF
TRBV7-9	NA	TRBJ2-6	NA	TGTGCCAGCAGCTTAGGGACGGAAAACTCTGGGGCCAACGTCCTGACTTTC	CASSLGTENSGANVLTF
TRBV4-1	TRBD2	TRBJ2-3	NA	TGCGCCAGCAGCCCGGGAGGCAGCCGGGCAGATACGCAGTATTTT	CASSPGGSRADTQYF
TRBV6-1	TRBD2	TRBJ2-7	NA	TGTGCCAGCACCTTTAGCGGGAGTGGGTCCTACGAGCAGTACTTC	CASTFSGSGSYEQYF
TRBV7-3	NA	TRBJ1-1	NA	TGTGCCAGCAGCTTAGGGGCGGGCACTGAAGCTTTCTTT	CASSLGAGTEAFF
TRBV7-6	NA	TRBJ2-1	many	TGTGCCAGCAGCCAGACCTCAAGCCGTGAGCAGTTCTTC	CASSQTSSREQFF
TRBV2	NA	TRBJ1-2	NA	TGTGCCAGCAGTGATGAGGCAGGGGAGTACTATGGCTACACCTTC	CASSDEAGEYYGYTF
TRBV28	NA	TRBJ2-7	NA	TGTGCCAGCGAGGGAAGCTACGAGCAGTACTTC	CASEGSYEQYF
TRBV4-2	NA	TRBJ1-3	NA	TGTGCCAGCAGCCAAGATCTTGTAGGAGGAGCGACCTCTGGAAACACCATATATTTT	CASSQDLVGGATSGNTIYF
TRBV28	TRBD1	TRBJ1-5	NA	TGTGCCAGCAGTTCGGGACAGCGCAATCAGCCCCAGCATTTT	CASSSGQRNQPQHF
TRBV7-9	NA	TRBJ1-2	few	TGTGCCAGCAGCGCCCGGGACTTCTATGGCTACACCTTC	CASSARDFYGYTF
TRBV7-9	TRBD2	TRBJ2-1	NA	TGTGCCAGCAGCTTAATGGCGGGAGAATATAATGAGCAGTTCTTC	CASSLMAGEYNEQFF
TRBV11-3	TRBD2	TRBJ2-5	NA	TGTGCCAGCAGCACCGGACTAGCGGGAGAAGAGACCCAGTACTTC	CASSTGLAGEETQYF
TRBV4-2	NA	TRBJ1-5	NA	TGTGCCAGCAGCCTAACCAGGGATCAGCCCCAGCATTTT	CASSLTRDQPQHF
TRBV27	NA	TRBJ1-2	few	TGTGCCAGCAGTTTCATGGCCGGCGTCTCAGCTAACTATGGCTACACCTTC	CASSFMAGVSANYGYTF
TRBV11-2	TRBD2	TRBJ2-1	few	TGTGCCAGCAGCTTAGGAGCTAGCGGGAGTACTTCGGGAGGTGAGCAGTTCTTC	CASSLGASGSTSGGEQFF
TRBV11-2	NA	TRBJ2-2	NA	TGTGCCAGCAGCCCACCCCTTGGAGGGGGAGTCCCCGGGGAGCTGTTTTTT	CASSPPLGGGVPGELFF
TRBV4-2	TRBD2	TRBJ2-7	NA	TGTGCCAGCAGCCAAATGACTAGCGGGAACTACGAGCAGTACTTC	CASSQMTSGNYEQYF
TRBV28	TRBD1	TRBJ1-5	NA	TGTGCCAGCAGTTACTCCCGGGACAGCAGCAATCAGCCCCAGCATTTT	CASSYSRDSSNQPQHF
TRBV2	NA	TRBJ2-7	NA	TGTGCCAGCACCGAGACCTACGAGCAGTACTTC	CASTETYEQYF
TRBV28	NA	TRBJ1-5	NA	TGTGCCAGCAGTTTCGAGGTCCTAAAGCCCCAGCATTTT	CASSFEVLKPQHF
TRBV2	NA	TRBJ2-5	NA	TGTGCCAGCGTACAAGAAGAGACCCAGTACTTC	CASVQEETQYF
TRBV25-1	NA	TRBJ2-5	NA	TGTGCCAGCAGTGCTCAAGAGACCCAGTACTTC	CASSAQETQYF
TRBV5-6	NA	TRBJ2-5	NA	TGTGCCAGCAGCTTGGGGCAGGGGGGTTGGGAGACCCAGTACTTC	CASSLGQGGWETQYF
TRBV7-8	NA	TRBJ1-6	few	TGTGCCAGCAGGGGACCCGAGGGGTCCTATAATTCACCCCTCCACTTT	CASRGPEGSYNSPLHF
TRBV7-3	NA	TRBJ2-3	NA	TGTGCCAGCAGCCGCCGGACCAGCACAGATACGCAGTATTTT	CASSRRTSTDTQYF
TRBV10-1	NA	TRBJ2-5	NA	TGCGCCAGGCTGCCTGGGGGGGAGACCCAGTACTTC	CARLPGGETQYF